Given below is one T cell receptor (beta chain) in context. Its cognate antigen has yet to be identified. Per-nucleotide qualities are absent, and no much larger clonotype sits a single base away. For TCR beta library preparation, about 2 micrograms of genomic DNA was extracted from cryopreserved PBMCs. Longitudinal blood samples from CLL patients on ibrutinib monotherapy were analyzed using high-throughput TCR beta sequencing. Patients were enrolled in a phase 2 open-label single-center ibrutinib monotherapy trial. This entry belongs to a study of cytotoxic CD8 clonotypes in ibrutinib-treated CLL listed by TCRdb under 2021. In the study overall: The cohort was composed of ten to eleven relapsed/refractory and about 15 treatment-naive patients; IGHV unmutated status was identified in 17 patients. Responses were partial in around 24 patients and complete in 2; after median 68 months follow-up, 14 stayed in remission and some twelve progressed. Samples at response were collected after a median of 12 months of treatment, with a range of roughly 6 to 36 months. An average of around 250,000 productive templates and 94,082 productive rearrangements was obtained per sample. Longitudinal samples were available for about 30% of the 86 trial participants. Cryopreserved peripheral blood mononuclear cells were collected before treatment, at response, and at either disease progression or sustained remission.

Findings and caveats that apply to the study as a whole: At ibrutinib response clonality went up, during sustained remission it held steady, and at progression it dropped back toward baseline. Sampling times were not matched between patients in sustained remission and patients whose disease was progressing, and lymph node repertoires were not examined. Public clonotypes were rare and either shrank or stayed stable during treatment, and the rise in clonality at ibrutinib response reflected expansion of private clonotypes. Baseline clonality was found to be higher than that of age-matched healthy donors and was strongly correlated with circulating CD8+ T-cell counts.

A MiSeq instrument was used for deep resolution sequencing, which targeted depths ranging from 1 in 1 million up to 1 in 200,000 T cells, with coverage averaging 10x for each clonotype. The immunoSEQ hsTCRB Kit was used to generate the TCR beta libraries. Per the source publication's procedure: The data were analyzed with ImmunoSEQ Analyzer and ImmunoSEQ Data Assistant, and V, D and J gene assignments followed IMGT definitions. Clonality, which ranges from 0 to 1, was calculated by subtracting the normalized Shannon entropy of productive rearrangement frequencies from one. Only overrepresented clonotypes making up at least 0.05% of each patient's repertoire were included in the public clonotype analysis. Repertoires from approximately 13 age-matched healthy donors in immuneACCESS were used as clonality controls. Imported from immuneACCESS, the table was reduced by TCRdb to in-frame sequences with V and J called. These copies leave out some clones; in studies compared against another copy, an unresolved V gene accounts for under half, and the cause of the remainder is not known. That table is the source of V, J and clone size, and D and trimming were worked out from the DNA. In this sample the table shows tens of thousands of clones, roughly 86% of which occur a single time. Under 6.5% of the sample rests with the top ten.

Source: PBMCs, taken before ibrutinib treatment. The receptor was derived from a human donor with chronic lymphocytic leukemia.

The base sequence is TGCGCCAGCAGCTTGGCCGGGGTGGCAGGGGGCTACGAGCAGTACTTC. Its protein reads: CASSLAGVAGGYEQYF. The chain uses TRBV5-1 and TRBJ2-7; 7 bases in between match TRBD1. The CDR3 measures 16 amino acids from cysteine to phenylalanine. This entry keeps only the CDR3 DNA: 48 bases, framed from base 1. The germline V gene provides CDR1 SGHRS and CDR2 YFSETQ. Trimming takes 0 bases off V and 3 bases off J; junction bases not matched to a gene: 9. Beyond the CDR3, the reference TRBV5-1 and TRBJ2-7 genes provide the residues; the full variable domain reads: KAGVTQTPRYLIKTRGQQVTLSCSPISGHRSVSWYQQTPGQGLQFLFEYFSETQRNKGNFPGRFSGRQFSNSRSEMNVSTLELGDSALYLCASSLAGVAGGYEQYFGPGTRLTVT.